The 23 T cell receptor beta chains reported below all come from one sample, sequenced in a study of blood T cell repertoires in COVID-19. Measured with immunoSEQ multiplex PCR; TCRdb has only the in-frame clones, and not every one. The top ten hold 9% to 12% of the sample, which has roughly 150,000 clones, just under 90% seen once. Sequencing used peripheral blood. The origin of the receptors is an older woman with COVID-19, enrolled during active disease.

The gene calls are TRBV27 and TRBJ1-5, with TRBD1 identical over 7 bases. Germline trimming cut 4 bases from V and 0 bases from J; bases unmatched to any gene: 6. Germline loops: CDR1 MNHEY, CDR2 SMNVEV (reference sequence). There are 16 residues in the CDR3. The CDR3 coding sequence is TGTGCCAGCAGTTCCCCGACAGGGAATAGCAATCAGCCCCAGCATTTT. Translation gives CASSSPTGNSNQPQHF.

DNA of the CDR3: TGTGCCACCAGCAGGAGGGACTTCCAAGAGACCCAGTACTTC. Translated: CATSRRDFQETQYF. The V call is TRBV15, the J call TRBJ2-5; the D gene is possibly TRBD2 (6 bases). Germline lookup yields CDR1 LNHNV and CDR2 YYDKDF (reference sequence). The CDR3 consists of 14 residues. Deletions cut 3 bases from V and 1 base from J, with 9 bases between.

This sequence joins TRBV6-6 and TRBJ2-2, with TRBD2 matching over 10 bases. Losses at the gene ends were 5 bases for V and 5 bases for J; bases not matched to a gene: 14. CDR1 and CDR2 from the germline V gene are MNHNY and SVGAGI (reference sequence). The CDR3 contains 18 residues. The CDR3 sequence: CASSPRLAGGRETGELFF. The DNA of the CDR3 is TGTGCCAGCAGTCCTCGATTAGCGGGGGGTCGTGAAACCGGGGAGCTGTTTTTT.

This chain links TRBV28 with TRBJ1-5; a weak D match, TRBD1 (5 bases). Trimming removed 3 bases at V and 2 bases at J, with 11 bases between. Germline values: CDR1 MDHEN, CDR2 SYDVKM. This CDR3 comprises 15 residues. CDR3 sequence: CASSFSGGGNQPQHF. The CDR3 DNA is TGTGCCAGCAGTTTTTCGGGGGGGGGCAATCAGCCCCAGCATTTT.

This clone was counted a single time. V and J are TRBV5-1 and TRBJ2-2; TRBD1 is a possible D gene (6 bases). CDR1 and CDR2 from the germline V gene are SGHRS and YFSETQ. This CDR3 has 16 amino acids. The V end was cut by 4 bases, the J end by 7 bases, with 20 bases between. The CDR3 sequence is CASSPGQGRKDGELFF. CDR3 coding DNA: TGCGCCAGCAGCCCGGGGCAGGGGCGGAAGGACGGGGAGCTGTTTTTT. The full variable domain, with the rest looked up from reference TRBV5-1 and TRBJ2-2, is KAGVTQTPRYLIKTRGQQVTLSCSPISGHRSVSWYQQTPGQGLQFLFEYFSETQRNKGNFPGRFSGRQFSNSRSEMNVSTLELGDSALYLCASSPGQGRKDGELFFGEGSRLTVL.

The chain is built from TRBV27 and TRBJ1-3; 7 positions match TRBD1. Germline CDR1 MNHEY, CDR2 SMNVEV (reference sequence). With 4 bases clipped from V and 0 bases from J, the junction kept 9 bases outside the gene matches. The CDR3 runs to 17 residues. In nucleotides, the CDR3 is TGTGCCAGCAGTTCCCGACAGGGCCGATTCTCTGGAAACACCATATATTTT. The encoded protein is CASSSRQGRFSGNTIYF.

This clone has a single count. The chain couples TRBV2 to TRBJ1-2; no clear D gene. The V gene's germline CDR1 is SNHLY and CDR2 FYNNEI. Trimming took off 0 bases at V and 4 bases at J, with 9 bases between the two ends. The CDR3 contains 14 residues. The CDR3 protein is CASSEATWSYGYTF. Here the CDR3 DNA reads TGTGCCAGCAGTGAAGCGACGTGGAGCTATGGCTACACCTTC.

The CDR3 spells CASSRTSGGTPVYF. The CDR3 DNA follows: TGTGCCAGCAGCCGGACTAGCGGGGGGACCCCCGTTTACTTC. This chain uses TRBV6-5 with TRBJ2-5; 14 nucleotides match TRBD2. V gave up 6 bases and J gave up 14 bases; unmatched junction bases: 11. Germline V gives CDR1 MNHEY, CDR2 SVGAGI. CDR3 length: 14 residues.

This clone was seen a single time. The chain employs TRBV24-1 and TRBJ1-6; 8 bases line up with TRBD1. The CDR3 has 16 residues. The trim removed 4 bases at V and 5 bases at J, leaving 6 bases unmatched. Germline assignment: CDR1 KGHDR and CDR2 SFDVKD. The CDR3 is CATSEPGTGDNSPLHF. CDR3 nucleotides: TGTGCCACCAGTGAACCCGGGACAGGAGATAATTCACCCCTCCACTTT.

The V and J genes are TRBV5-4 and TRBJ1-3; TRBD1 matches at 7 bases. Unmatched junction bases numbered 8, after V lost 5 bases and J lost 0 bases. Germline V gene sequence: CDR1 SGHNT, CDR2 YYREEE (reference sequence). The CDR3 loop spans 16 amino acids. The CDR3 sequence: CASSIQGVSSGNTIYF. The CDR3 nucleotides read TGTGCCAGCAGTATCCAGGGGGTGAGCTCTGGAAACACCATATATTTT. Complete variable domain (other parts from reference TRBV5-4 and TRBJ1-3): ETGVTQSPTHLIKTRGQQVTLRCSSQSGHNTVSWYQQALGQGPQFIFQYYREEENGRGNFPPRFSGLQFPNYSSELNVNALELDDSALYLCASSIQGVSSGNTIYFGEGSWLTVV.

The chain carries TRBV3-1 (or the pseudogene TRBV3-2) and TRBJ2-7; D is ambiguous. This CDR3 comprises 13 residues. With 0 bases removed from V and 3 bases from J, the gap between germline ends came to 6 bases. Per the germline V gene, CDR1 is LGHDT and CDR2 is YNNKEL (reference sequence). The CDR3 nucleotides are TGTGCCAGCAGCCAAGATCTTTACTACGAGCAGTACTTC. Protein: CASSQDLYYEQYF.

The chain links TRBV7-3 to TRBJ2-3; D remains ambiguous. The CDR3 loop spans 13 amino acids. The V gene's germline CDR1 is SGHTA and CDR2 FQGTGA. V was cut by 1 base and J by 8 bases, with 10 bases left in between. The CDR3 reads CASSLKTTGTQYF. The CDR3 nucleotides read TGTGCCAGCAGCTTAAAGACCACGGGTACGCAGTATTTT.

The chain joins TRBV2 to TRBJ2-7; TRBD1 matches at 9 bases. Germline V gene sequence: CDR1 SNHLY, CDR2 FYNNEI. This CDR3 region has 12 residues. The junction had 3 bases not matched to a gene; V was cut back by 6 bases and J by 6 bases. CDR3 sequence (DNA): TGTGCCAGCAGGGGGACAGGGCGCGAGCAGTACTTC. Protein sequence: CASRGTGREQYF.

The chain recombines TRBV28 with TRBJ1-1; TRBD1 matches 8 bases. CDR3 length: 17 amino acids. The trim removed 5 bases at V and 5 bases at J, leaving 16 bases unmatched. CDR1 is MDHEN and CDR2 is SYDVKM in the germline V gene. As DNA, the CDR3 is TGTGCCAGCAGTCCGCCGACAGGGGCCGTGTTCGGGACTGAAGCTTTCTTT. Translated: CASSPPTGAVFGTEAFF.

V usage is TRBV12-5 and J usage is TRBJ2-2; TRBD1 matches at 8 bases. Germline lookup yields CDR1 LGHNT and CDR2 FRNRAP. V was pared by 2 bases and J by 4 bases, with 9 bases of the junction left unmatched. This CDR3 has 17 residues. This CDR3 is CASGLSAGGASTGELFF. Written as DNA, the CDR3 is TGTGCTAGTGGTTTGTCCGCAGGGGGCGCGAGCACCGGGGAGCTGTTTTTT.

In this sample, this clone turned up once. V usage is TRBV4-1 and J usage is TRBJ1-4; tentatively, D is TRBD1 (6 bases). The CDR3 loop spans 15 amino acids. Between the trimmed V and J ends, which lost 4 bases and 2 bases, there was a span of 11 bases. Germline V gene lookup returns CDR1 MGHRA and CDR2 YSYEKL. DNA for the CDR3: TGCGCCAGCAGCCCTAGGACAGAGACTAATGAAAAACTGTTTTTT. Its translation: CASSPRTETNEKLFF.

This clone was counted only a few times. This sequence joins TRBV5-1 and TRBJ2-1; the match to TRBD1 covers 7 bases. Germline CDR1 reads SGHRS; CDR2 reads YFSETQ. The V segment lost 2 bases and the J segment 4 bases; nucleotides outside the gene matches: 6. CDR3 size: 15 residues. The CDR3 is CASSFTGTAYNEQFF. As DNA, the CDR3 is TGCGCCAGCAGCTTTACCGGGACAGCATACAATGAGCAGTTCTTC.

The V and J genes are TRBV6-2 or TRBV6-3 and TRBJ2-1, with 10 bases fitting TRBD1. With 5 bases clipped from V and 6 bases from J, the junction kept 7 bases outside the gene matches. CDR1 and CDR2 from the germline V gene are MNHEY and SVGEGT. The CDR3 spans 15 residues. CDR3: CASSGLRTGGNEQFF. The CDR3, as DNA: TGTGCCAGCAGTGGCCTCCGGACAGGGGGCAATGAGCAGTTCTTC.

The CDR3 region is CASSLDRGPQHF. The CDR3 DNA sequence: TGTGCCAGCAGTTTAGATAGGGGGCCCCAGCATTTT. The chain links TRBV12-3 or TRBV12-4 to TRBJ1-5; the D gene is possibly TRBD1 (5 bases). This CDR3 is 12 amino acids long. V lost 1 base to trimming and J lost 9 bases, with 7 bases between them.

The chain is built from TRBV5-4 and TRBJ1-6, with 8 bases aligning to TRBD1. This CDR3 contains 16 residues. With V trimmed by 5 bases and J by 4 bases, 8 bases remained unmatched. Germline CDR1 is SGHNT and CDR2 is YYREEE (reference sequence). The chain's CDR3 is CASRNTGTGYNSPLHF. The CDR3 region has the DNA TGTGCCAGCAGAAATACCGGGACAGGATATAATTCACCCCTCCACTTT.

This chain joins TRBV5-3 and TRBJ2-1; D not certain. TRBV5-3 is labeled an ORF, and its function is uncertain. V was cut by 0 bases and J by 1 base, with 8 bases left in between. This CDR3 contains 15 residues. The CDR3 bases are TGTGCCAGAAGCTTGGCAGTCAGGTCCTACAATGAGCAGTTCTTC. Encoded protein: CARSLAVRSYNEQFF.

The genes are TRBV28 and TRBJ2-1, with 7 bases aligning to TRBD1. The J segment lost 2 bases and the V segment lost 5 bases, leaving 6 bases of the junction unmatched. The germline gives CDR1 MDHEN, CDR2 SYDVKM. The CDR3 contains 15 residues. The DNA of the CDR3 is TGTGCCAGCAGTCCGACAGGGCCCCCCTACAATGAGCAGTTCTTC. Protein product: CASSPTGPPYNEQFF.

This chain links TRBV5-1 with TRBJ1-4; a weak D match, TRBD1 (5 bases). CDR1 and CDR2 from the germline V gene are SGHRS and YFSETQ. The V gene lost 4 bases and the J gene lost 8 bases, with 21 bases spanning the gap. The CDR3 sequence is 16 residues long. The CDR3 nucleotides are TGCGCCAGCAGCAAGGAAGGCAGGGCCTTCTTAGAAAAACTGTTTTTT. Translated, it gives CASSKEGRAFLEKLFF.